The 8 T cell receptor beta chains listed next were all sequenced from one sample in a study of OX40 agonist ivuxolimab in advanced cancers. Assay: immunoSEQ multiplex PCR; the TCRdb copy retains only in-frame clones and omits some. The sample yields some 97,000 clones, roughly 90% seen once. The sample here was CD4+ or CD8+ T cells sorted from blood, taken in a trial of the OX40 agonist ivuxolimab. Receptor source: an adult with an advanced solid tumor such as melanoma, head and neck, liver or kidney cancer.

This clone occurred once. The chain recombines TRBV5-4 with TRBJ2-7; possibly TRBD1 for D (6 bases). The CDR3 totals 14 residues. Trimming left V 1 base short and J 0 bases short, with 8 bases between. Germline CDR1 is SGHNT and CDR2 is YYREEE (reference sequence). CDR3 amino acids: CASSLQGSSYEQYF. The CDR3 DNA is TGTGCCAGCAGCTTGCAGGGGAGCTCCTACGAGCAGTACTTC.

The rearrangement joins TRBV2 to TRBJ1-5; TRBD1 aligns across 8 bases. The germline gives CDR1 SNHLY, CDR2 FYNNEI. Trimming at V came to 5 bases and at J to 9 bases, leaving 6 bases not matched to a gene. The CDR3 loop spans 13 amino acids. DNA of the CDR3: TGTGCCAGCAGTTCCAGGGGGCAGGTGCCCCAGCATTTT. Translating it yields CASSSRGQVPQHF.

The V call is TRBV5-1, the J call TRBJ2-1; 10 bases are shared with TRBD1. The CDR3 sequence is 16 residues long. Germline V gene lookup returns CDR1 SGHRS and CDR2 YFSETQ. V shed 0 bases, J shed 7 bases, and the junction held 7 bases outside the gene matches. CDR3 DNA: TGCGCCAGCAGCTTGGGTGACAGGGGGCCAAATAATGAGCAGTTCTTC. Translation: CASSLGDRGPNNEQFF.

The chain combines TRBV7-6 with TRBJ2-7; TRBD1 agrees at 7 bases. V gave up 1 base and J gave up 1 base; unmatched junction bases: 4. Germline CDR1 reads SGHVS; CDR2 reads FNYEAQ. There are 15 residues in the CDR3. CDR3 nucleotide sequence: TGTGCCAGCAGCTTAGACAGGGGCCCGTCCTACGAGCAGTACTTC. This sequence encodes CASSLDRGPSYEQYF.

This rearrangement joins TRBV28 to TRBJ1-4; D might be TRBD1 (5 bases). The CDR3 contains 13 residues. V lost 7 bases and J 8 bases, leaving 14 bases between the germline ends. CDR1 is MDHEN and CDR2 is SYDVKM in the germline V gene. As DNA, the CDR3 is TGTGCCAGCAAGGTGCAGGGAGAGGAAAAACTGTTTTTT. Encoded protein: CASKVQGEEKLFF.

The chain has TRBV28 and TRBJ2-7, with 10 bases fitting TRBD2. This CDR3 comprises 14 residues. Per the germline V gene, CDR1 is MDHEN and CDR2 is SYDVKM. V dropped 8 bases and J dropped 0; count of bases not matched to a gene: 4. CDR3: CASLTSGASYEQYF. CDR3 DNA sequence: TGTGCCAGCCTTACTAGCGGGGCCTCCTACGAGCAGTACTTC.

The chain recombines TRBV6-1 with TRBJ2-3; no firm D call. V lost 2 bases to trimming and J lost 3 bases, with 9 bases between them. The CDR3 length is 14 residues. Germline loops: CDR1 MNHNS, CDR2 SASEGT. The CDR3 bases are TGTGCCAGCAGTGAAACCCAGACAACAGATACGCAGTATTTT. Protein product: CASSETQTTDTQYF.

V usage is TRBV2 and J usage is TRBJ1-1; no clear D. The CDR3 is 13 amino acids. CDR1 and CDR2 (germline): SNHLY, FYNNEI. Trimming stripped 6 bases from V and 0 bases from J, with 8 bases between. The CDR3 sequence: CASRAVMNTEAFF. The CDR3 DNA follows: TGTGCCAGCAGGGCAGTCATGAACACTGAAGCTTTCTTT.